Each of the 10 T cell receptor beta chains below was sequenced from the same sample in a study of early stage breast cancer tumors. Assay: immunoSEQ multiplex PCR; the TCRdb copy retains only in-frame clones and omits some. This sample has some 35,000 clones, with around 68% found just once. Source material: blood. The origin of the receptors is a person aged 55-75 years with breast cancer.

The chain has TRBV6-5 and TRBJ1-1, with 9 bases identical to TRBD1. The germline CDR1 and CDR2 sequences are MNHEY and SVGAGI. The ends lost 5 bases at V and 10 bases at J; junction bases unmatched: 8. The CDR3 spans 13 residues. CDR3 nucleotide sequence: TGTGCCAGCAGTAGTGTGACAGGGGGGGGAGCTTTCTTT. Encoded protein: CASSSVTGGGAFF.

This clone occurred a few times. The rearrangement joins TRBV5-6 to TRBJ1-5, with TRBD1 as a possible D gene (6 bases). This CDR3 has 15 residues. The V gene's germline CDR1 is SGHDT and CDR2 YYEEEE. Trimming left V 3 bases short and J 1 base short, with 11 bases between. Written as DNA, the CDR3 is TGTGCCAGCAGCTGGCGGGGGGCGAGCAATCAGCCCCAGCATTTT. This sequence encodes CASSWRGASNQPQHF.

This chain uses TRBV29-1 with TRBJ2-7; D call uncertain. Trimming cost V 6 bases and J 7 bases, with 13 bases left between them. This CDR3 has 11 residues. Germline-derived CDR1 and CDR2 are SQVTM and ANQGSEA. The chain's CDR3 is CSVEQSREQYF. CDR3 nucleotides: TGCAGCGTCGAACAGTCCCGTGAGCAGTACTTC.

This clone was recorded only once. V usage is TRBV28 and J usage is TRBJ1-2; no firm D call. Germline V gene sequence: CDR1 MDHEN, CDR2 SYDVKM. Trimming removed 3 bases from V and 9 bases from J, with 14 bases in between. The CDR3 extends over 13 amino acids. In DNA form, the CDR3 reads TGTGCCAGCAGTTTCCCCGGGATTAAGAGCTACACCTTC. Protein product: CASSFPGIKSYTF.

The chain uses TRBV2 and TRBJ1-5, with D perhaps TRBD1 (5 bases). Germline CDR1 is SNHLY and CDR2 is FYNNEI. The length of the CDR3 is 16 residues. Trimming removed 2 bases from V and 0 bases from J, with 11 bases in between. The CDR3, as DNA: TGTGCCAGCAGTGAAATCACGGGGGTTAGCAATCAGCCCCAGCATTTT. It specifies CASSEITGVSNQPQHF. The entire variable domain, with the rest obtained from reference TRBV2 and TRBJ1-5, is as follows: EPEVTQTPSHQVTQMGQEVILRCVPISNHLYFYWYRQILGQKVEFLVSFYNNEISEKSEIFDDQFSVERPDGSNFTLKIRSTKLEDSAMYFCASSEITGVSNQPQHFGDGTRLSIL.

The V call is TRBV6-6, the J call TRBJ1-2, with a tentative D call TRBD1 (6 bases). This CDR3 is 13 amino acids long. CDR1 is MNHNY, CDR2 SVGAGI, per germline (reference sequence). V gave up 2 bases and J gave up 4 bases, with 8 bases separating them. The CDR3 loop reads CASSYGTTYGYTF. In DNA, the CDR3 is TGTGCCAGCAGTTACGGGACAACCTATGGCTACACCTTC.

This clone was detected only a few times. The chain uses TRBV9 and TRBJ2-1, with D possibly matching TRBD2 (6 bases). V lost 2 bases and J lost 0, with 9 bases in between. The CDR3 is made up of 15 amino acids. In germline, CDR1 is SGDLS, CDR2 YYNGEE. The CDR3 sequence is CASSVSGSSYNEQFF. In DNA form, the CDR3 reads TGTGCCAGCAGCGTTAGCGGATCCTCCTACAATGAGCAGTTCTTC.

The chain carries TRBV7-9 and TRBJ2-7, with 10 bases lining up with TRBD1. With V trimmed by 5 bases and J by 2 bases, 3 bases remained unmatched. CDR1 is SEHNR and CDR2 is FQNEAQ in the germline V gene (reference sequence). The CDR3 is made up of 14 amino acids. The CDR3 reads CASSPDRGAYEQYF. For the CDR3, the DNA is TGTGCCAGCAGCCCGGACAGGGGGGCCTACGAGCAGTACTTC.

The chain combines TRBV11-3 with TRBJ2-1, with 7 bases aligning to TRBD1. This CDR3 spans 14 amino acids. In germline, CDR1 is SGHNT, CDR2 YENEEA. V trimming: 4 bases; J trimming: 3 bases; junction bases outside the gene matches: 3. The DNA of the CDR3 is TGTGCCAGCAGCTCCGGGACAGACTACAATGAGCAGTTCTTC. Its translation is CASSSGTDYNEQFF.

V gene TRBV19 combines with J gene TRBJ1-1; the D is unclear. Germline V CDR1 and CDR2: LNHDA, SQIVND (reference sequence). This CDR3 has 11 residues. V was shortened by 9 bases and J by 5 bases, with 10 bases between the two germline ends. The CDR3 protein is CASKGLTEAFF. DNA of the CDR3: TGTGCCAGCAAGGGTTTAACTGAAGCTTTCTTT.